This T cell receptor beta chain was recovered during a study of blood T cell repertoires in COVID-19 (dated by TCRdb to 2020 to 2021). Study-wide context: The collaborator samples originated in the United States, Italy and Spain and spanned the acute and convalescent phases of COVID-19. The prospective study material was composed of cDNA or gDNA derived from T cells, B-cell-depleted T cells, or PBMCs. The dataset comprised deeply sampled blood TCRbeta repertoires from subjects exposed to, actively infected with, or recovered from COVID-19. The repertoires were released in a freely available public database intended as a resource for research on the immune response to SARS-CoV-2. The samples were drawn from two sources: the first 160 participants of the ongoing ImmuneRACE study, and fewer than 1,500 subjects contributed by 6 global collaborators. A de-identified subject ID, COVID-19 status, age in years and sex were almost always included in the sample metadata. Where available, HLA class I and class II types were taken from metadata supplied by the sample provider and were not determined by assay-based typing. What the work shows at the level of the full study, not this receptor alone: Clinical and demographic metadata were provided uncurated, with the amount varying by source and participant.

There are 15 amino acids in the CDR3, from cysteine to phenylalanine inclusive. Only the CDR3 DNA stays, 45 bases, in frame from base 1. Trimming leaves V shorter by 0 bases and J shorter by 2 bases, with the junction holding 2 bases beyond the gene matches. For CDR1 and CDR2, the germline V gene lists SGDLS and YYNGEE. This clone was counted only a few times. Its antigen is unknown. No base quality information exists; no much larger clone differs at one position. TCRbeta CDR3 regions were amplified from genomic DNA using the immunoSEQ Assay, a bias-controlled multiplex PCR. In the source study's methods: Nucleated cell counts per sample were estimated from amplification of reference gene primers within the assay. To quantify the absolute abundance of each unique TCRbeta CDR3 rearrangement, sequence reads were collapsed and filtered. Productive Simpson clonality was computed per sample as the square root of Simpson's diversity index over productive rearrangements. TCRdb obtained this table from immuneACCESS and retained in-frame rearrangements with V and J assigned. These tables miss some clones; where compared with another copy, unresolved V genes account for less than half of the shortfall, and the remainder is unexplained. D and trimming come from the DNA, and the V and J calls and clone size come from that table. The table for this sample lists roughly 160,000 clones; about 87% of them were counted only once. About 3.9% of the sample lies in the top ten.

A second Seattle source provided samples from volunteer blood donors who had recovered from COVID-19. Whole blood was collected in K2EDTA tubes by collaborating institutions according to the institutions' own protocols. For TCRbeta analysis, collaborators shipped samples in one of three forms: frozen whole blood, isolated PBMCs, or DNA extracted from either of those sample types. Recombination joined TRBV9 with TRBJ1-5; 7 central bases correspond to TRBD1. Sequenced material: peripheral blood. The clonotype originates from a woman aged 60-75 years who had recovered from COVID-19. The DNA is TGTGCCAGCAGCGTAGACGGACAGGGCAATCAGCCCCAGCATTTT. Translated, this is CASSVDGQGNQPQHF.